This is a list of T cell receptor beta chains from one sample in a study of shared clonotypes between healthy human individuals. The table came from immunoSEQ multiplex PCR; TCRdb's copy has only in-frame clones and leaves some out. The repertoire holds 2,500,000 or so clones, under 95% seen once, with approximately 0.41% in the top ten. Input material: naive CD4+ T cells from PBMCs. These receptors all come from a man between 18 and 29 years old in good health. Some clones in this sample may be carry-over from other donors' samples. Each CDR3 is given with its conserved first and last residue. D genes are given only for firm matches. Size values are once, few and many counts, or a class for expanded clones, and some rows have none.

abundance: once
v_gene: TRBV7-9
j_gene: TRBJ2-5
d_gene: TRBD2
len: 14
CDR3aa: CASSRGTSGETQYF
CDR3nt: TGTGCCAGCAGCCGCGGGACTAGCGGGGAGACCCAGTACTTC

abundance: .
v_gene: TRBV15
j_gene: TRBJ1-2
d_gene: TRBD1
len: 14
CDR3aa: CATSREGTGNGYTF
CDR3nt: TGTGCCACCAGCAGAGAAGGGACAGGAAATGGCTACACCTTC

abundance: .
v_gene: TRBV5-1
j_gene: TRBJ2-4
d_gene: TRBD1
len: 16
CDR3aa: CASRRDRDRAKNIQYF
CDR3nt: TGCGCCAGCAGGCGGGACAGGGATCGAGCCAAAAACATTCAGTACTTC

abundance: .
v_gene: TRBV28
j_gene: TRBJ2-1
d_gene: .
len: 16
CDR3aa: CASSPRQIGVGDEQFF
CDR3nt: TGTGCCAGCAGTCCACGACAGATAGGGGTCGGCGATGAGCAGTTCTTC

abundance: .
v_gene: TRBV7-8
j_gene: TRBJ2-7
d_gene: .
len: 14
CDR3aa: CASSFTGNSYEQYF
CDR3nt: TGTGCCAGCAGCTTCACAGGGAACTCCTACGAGCAGTACTTC

abundance: .
v_gene: TRBV7-6
j_gene: TRBJ2-2
d_gene: TRBD2
len: 16
CDR3aa: CASSLQGGGATGELFF
CDR3nt: TGTGCCAGCAGCTTACAGGGCGGGGGAGCAACCGGGGAGCTGTTTTTT

abundance: .
v_gene: TRBV7-3
j_gene: TRBJ2-5
d_gene: TRBD2
len: 13
CDR3aa: CASSQLAQETQYF
CDR3nt: TGTGCCAGCAGCCAACTAGCGCAAGAGACCCAGTACTTC

abundance: .
v_gene: TRBV7-2
j_gene: TRBJ2-5
d_gene: .
len: 14
CDR3aa: CASTKTGRAETQYF
CDR3nt: TGTGCCAGCACCAAAACGGGTAGGGCAGAGACCCAGTACTTC

abundance: .
v_gene: TRBV4-3
j_gene: TRBJ1-1
d_gene: .
len: 13
CDR3aa: CASSRGSNTEAFF
CDR3nt: TGCGCCAGCAGCCGAGGGTCGAACACTGAAGCTTTCTTT

abundance: .
v_gene: TRBV6-5
j_gene: TRBJ1-2
d_gene: TRBD1
len: 13
CDR3aa: CASTNGQGHGYTF
CDR3nt: TGTGCCAGCACCAACGGACAGGGACATGGCTACACCTTC

abundance: .
v_gene: TRBV14
j_gene: TRBJ1-1
d_gene: TRBD1
len: 14
CDR3aa: CASSLGTGGTEAFF
CDR3nt: TGTGCCAGCAGCCTAGGGACAGGGGGGACTGAAGCTTTCTTT